Listed below are T cell receptor beta chains from one sample, sequenced in a study of cytomegalovirus exposure and HLA in healthy donors. Profiling relied on immunoSEQ multiplex PCR, and the TCRdb table lists in-frame clones only, not all of them. The sample shows roughly 180,000 clones, less than 80% of them seen only once. The sequenced material came from PBMCs. These receptors all stem from a female donor in good health and CMV-seronegative. CDR3s include the opening cysteine and the closing phenylalanine or tryptophan. Fields, in order: CDR3 protein, CDR3 DNA, J gene, V gene, clone size, D gene. D genes are given only for firm matches. Part of the rows lack a size; the others show once, few, many or a class for expanded clones.

CSVAYSQYNEQFF	TGCAGCGTTGCGTACAGCCAGTACAATGAGCAGTTCTTC	TRBJ2-1	TRBV29-1	few	-
CASSSRGPYEQYF	TGTGCCAGCAGTTCCCGCGGCCCCTACGAGCAGTACTTC	TRBJ2-7	TRBV11-3	-	-
CASSLTGISHEQYF	TGTGCCAGCAGCCTCACGGGGATCTCCCACGAGCAGTACTTC	TRBJ2-7	TRBV5-4	-	-
CASSSGQVNEKLFF	TGTGCCAGCAGCTCCGGACAGGTTAATGAAAAACTGTTTTTT	TRBJ1-4	TRBV28	-	TRBD1
CASSKRGGYTF	TGTGCCAGCAGTAAACGCGGTGGCTACACCTTC	TRBJ1-2	TRBV28	-	-
CASSYTRFGSYTF	TGTGCCAGCAGTTACACCCGGTTCGGTAGCTACACCTTC	TRBJ1-2	TRBV6-5	-	-
CASRRGGERNTIYF	TGTGCCAGCAGGCGAGGGGGAGAAAGAAACACCATATATTTT	TRBJ1-3	TRBV28	-	-
CASSPLGVAGSTDTQYF	TGTGCCAGCTCACCACTCGGGGTCGCGGGGTCCACAGATACGCAGTATTTT	TRBJ2-3	TRBV18	-	-
CASSSPGKPYEQYF	TGTGCCAGCAGCTCCCCAGGGAAGCCCTACGAGCAGTACTTC	TRBJ2-7	TRBV7-9	-	-
CASKLWGGGHSYNEQFF	TGTGCCAGCAAACTTTGGGGTGGGGGCCACAGCTACAATGAGCAGTTCTTC	TRBJ2-1	TRBV2	few	-
CASSQPSGLAGSPGELFF	TGTGCCAGCAGCCAGCCCTCCGGACTAGCGGGTTCCCCCGGGGAGCTGTTTTTT	TRBJ2-2	TRBV4-2	few	TRBD2
CASSRKRDYTEAFF	TGCGCCAGCAGCCGAAAAAGGGACTACACTGAAGCTTTCTTT	TRBJ1-1	TRBV4-3	-	-
CAWSVSSGLTDTQYF	TGTGCCTGGAGTGTATCTAGCGGACTCACAGATACGCAGTATTTT	TRBJ2-3	TRBV30	-	TRBD2
CAWSVRGRGGNQPQHF	TGTGCCTGGAGTGTACGAGGGAGGGGGGGCAATCAGCCCCAGCATTTT	TRBJ1-5	TRBV30	-	-
CASSFEFAGGSYEQYF	TGCGCCAGCAGCTTTGAATTTGCGGGAGGCTCCTACGAGCAGTACTTC	TRBJ2-7	TRBV5-1	-	TRBD2
CASSLRVTQYF	TGTGCCAGCAGCTTAAGAGTAACGCAGTATTTT	TRBJ2-3	TRBV11-2	-	-
CASSGQGLSNQPQHF	TGTGCCAGCAGTGGACAGGGGTTAAGCAATCAGCCCCAGCATTTT	TRBJ1-5	TRBV6-4	-	TRBD1
CASSRTLQGADTQYF	TGTGCCAGCAGCCGGACTCTCCAGGGGGCAGATACGCAGTATTTT	TRBJ2-3	TRBV5-8	-	TRBD1
CASSSTGGATDTQYF	TGCGCCAGCAGCTCCACAGGGGGCGCGACAGATACGCAGTATTTT	TRBJ2-3	TRBV5-1	-	TRBD1
CASSQLKKQGPPDF	TGCGCCAGCAGCCAACTGAAAAAACAGGGGCCTCCAGACTTC	TRBJ2-7	TRBV4-1	-	TRBD1
CATSRGSGSPYNEQFF	TGTGCCACCAGCAGAGGTAGCGGGAGCCCCTACAATGAGCAGTTCTTC	TRBJ2-1	TRBV15	few	TRBD2
CASSESPGQGSYEQYF	TGTGCCAGCAGTGAATCTCCGGGACAGGGTTCGTACGAGCAGTACTTC	TRBJ2-7	TRBV25-1	-	TRBD1
CASLPGGRNYGYTF	TGTGCCAGCCTACCCGGGGGGAGGAACTATGGCTACACCTTC	TRBJ1-2	TRBV28	once	-
CASSTLTGANEQFF	TGTGCCAGTAGTACCCTGACAGGTGCCAATGAGCAGTTCTTC	TRBJ2-1	TRBV19	-	-
CASSFSGTGFFGANGLTF	TGTGCCAGCAGTTTCTCCGGGACAGGGTTCTTCGGGGCCAACGGCCTGACTTTC	TRBJ2-6	TRBV27	-	TRBD1
CAWVQGARSGYTF	TGTGCGTGGGTTCAGGGGGCGAGGTCTGGCTACACCTTC	TRBJ1-2	TRBV30	-	TRBD1
CASSSAGTRGEQFF	TGTGCCAGCAGCTCGGCAGGGACTAGGGGTGAGCAGTTCTTC	TRBJ2-1	TRBV7-3	few	TRBD2
CASSSSYEQFF	TGTGCCAGCAGCTCAAGCTATGAGCAGTTCTTC	TRBJ2-1	TRBV5-5	-	-
CATSRRGLAAYEQYF	TGTGCCACCAGCAGGCGCGGACTAGCAGCCTACGAGCAGTACTTC	TRBJ2-7	TRBV15	-	TRBD2
CASSPLPGVGYEQYF	TGTGCCAGCTCACCCCTACCGGGGGTGGGCTACGAGCAGTACTTC	TRBJ2-7	TRBV18	-	-
CASSETGDQPQHF	TGCGCCAGCAGCGAGACAGGGGATCAGCCCCAGCATTTT	TRBJ1-5	TRBV5-1	-	TRBD1
CASSSAYRSLGYNEQFF	TGTGCCAGCAGCTCTGCCTATAGGAGTTTGGGCTACAATGAGCAGTTCTTC	TRBJ2-1	TRBV5-6	once	-
CASEELAGGTTDTQYF	TGCGCCAGCGAAGAGCTAGCGGGGGGAACCACAGATACGCAGTATTTT	TRBJ2-3	TRBV4-1	once	TRBD2
CASWDMLGQPQHF	TGTGCCAGTTGGGACATGTTGGGGCAGCCCCAGCATTTT	TRBJ1-5	TRBV19	once	-
CAISEGGGSSYEQYF	TGTGCCATCAGTGAGGGCGGGGGTAGCTCCTACGAGCAGTACTTC	TRBJ2-7	TRBV10-3	-	TRBD2
CASSKGNRKNTEAFF	TGTGCCAGCAGCAAAGGTAACAGGAAGAACACTGAAGCTTTCTTT	TRBJ1-1	TRBV21-1	few	-
CASSVRRESDTQYF	TGTGCCAGCAGTGTGCGAAGGGAGTCAGATACGCAGTATTTT	TRBJ2-3	TRBV2	few	-
CASSVGTDGYTF	TGTGCCAGCAGCGTAGGGACAGATGGCTACACCTTC	TRBJ1-2	TRBV9	once	-
CASSPGLAGGQETQYF	TGTGCCAGCAGCCCCGGACTAGCGGGGGGGCAAGAGACCCAGTACTTC	TRBJ2-5	TRBV9	-	TRBD2
CAISESAGQGWPQHF	TGTGCCATCAGTGAGTCTGCAGGCCAGGGATGGCCCCAGCATTTT	TRBJ1-5	TRBV10-3	-	-
CASSQEVARELSSYNEQFF	TGTGCCAGCAGCCAAGAGGTGGCGCGGGAGTTGAGCTCCTACAATGAGCAGTTCTTC	TRBJ2-1	TRBV4-2	-	TRBD2
CASSRTGNSNQPQHF	TGTGCCAGCAGTCGGACAGGCAATAGCAATCAGCCCCAGCATTTT	TRBJ1-5	TRBV9	once	TRBD1
CATSRVQGYEQYF	TGTGCCACCAGCAGAGTACAGGGCTACGAGCAGTACTTC	TRBJ2-7	TRBV15	-	-
CASSLSNSDRVRGYTF	TGTGCCAGCAGCTTATCAAATTCAGACAGGGTCCGGGGCTACACCTTC	TRBJ1-2	TRBV7-9	-	TRBD1
CAWSVSGDRLNGYTF	TGTGCCTGGAGTGTCTCTGGGGACAGGTTGAATGGCTACACCTTC	TRBJ1-2	TRBV30	-	TRBD1
CASSSLRAGGWGELFF	TGTGCCAGCAGTTCGCTGAGGGCGGGAGGTTGGGGGGAGCTGTTTTTT	TRBJ2-2	TRBV6-5	-	TRBD2
CASSKKPDIGGGEQYF	TGTGCCAGCAGCAAGAAGCCGGACATTGGTGGAGGGGAGCAGTACTTC	TRBJ2-5	TRBV21-1	-	-
CSVDHRGLGEKLFF	TGCAGCGTTGATCACAGGGGGCTCGGTGAAAAACTGTTTTTT	TRBJ1-4	TRBV29-1	-	TRBD1
CASSWTGGRTDTQYF	TGTGCCAGCAGCTGGACAGGGGGCCGCACAGATACGCAGTATTTT	TRBJ2-3	TRBV11-2	few	TRBD1
CASSLGGNKDTQYF	TGTGCCAGCAGTTTGGGCGGGAATAAAGATACGCAGTATTTT	TRBJ2-3	TRBV28	-	-
CAIRGAGLGAQPQHF	TGTGCCATCAGGGGCGCGGGGCTTGGTGCTCAGCCCCAGCATTTT	TRBJ1-5	TRBV10-3	-	-
CASSPLTRGSNEQFF	TGTGCCAGCAGCCCCCTGACCCGGGGGTCCAATGAGCAGTTCTTC	TRBJ2-1	TRBV9	-	-
CASIVAGTSGRLRGTDTQYF	TGTGCCAGCATTGTAGCCGGGACTAGCGGGAGGCTCCGGGGCACAGATACGCAGTATTTT	TRBJ2-3	TRBV6-1	-	TRBD2
CASSVASGGAGTQYF	TGTGCCAGCAGCGTAGCTAGCGGGGGGGCCGGTACGCAGTATTTT	TRBJ2-3	TRBV9	-	TRBD2